A single sample is the source of the 29 T cell receptor beta chains below, sequenced in a study of shared clonotypes between healthy human individuals. TCRdb keeps only in-frame clones here, not all; method: immunoSEQ multiplex PCR. This sample yields 740,000 or so clones, of which more than 70% are seen a single time; more than 1.5% belongs to the top ten. Material: memory CD4+ T cells sorted from blood. The subset is: CD45RA-negative fraction. Source of these receptors: a woman in her twenties or thirties in good health.

The rearrangement joins TRBV5-1 to TRBJ2-3; TRBD2 agrees at 10 bases. The CDR3 runs 17 residues. V was clipped by 2 bases and J by 2 bases; unmatched bases: 8. Germline CDR1 reads SGHRS; CDR2 reads YFSETQ. The chain's CDR3 is CASSLSVAGGSTDTQYF. Here the CDR3 DNA reads TGCGCCAGCAGCTTATCGGTAGCGGGAGGATCCACAGATACGCAGTATTTT.

This clone was counted between two and nine times. This chain connects TRBV28 to TRBJ2-2; 7 bases agree with TRBD1. The V and J ends lost 2 bases and 6 bases, in that order; junction bases with no gene match: 3. The germline V gene encodes CDR1 MDHEN and CDR2 SYDVKM. The CDR3 totals 14 residues. This CDR3 reads CASSLATGAGELFF. In nucleotides, the CDR3 is TGTGCCAGCAGTTTAGCCACAGGGGCCGGGGAGCTGTTTTTT. The whole variable domain, filled in from reference TRBV28 and TRBJ2-2, reads DVKVTQSSRYLVKRTGEKVFLECVQDMDHENMFWYRQDPGLGLRLIYFSYDVKMKEKGDIPEGYSVSREKKERFSLILESASTNQTSMYLCASSLATGAGELFFGEGSRLTVL.

The J gene is TRBJ1-2, the V gene TRBV11-2; D is undetermined. The CDR3 is 12 amino acids. V lost 2 bases to trimming and J lost 4 bases, with 5 bases between them. Germline V gene data show CDR1 as SGHAT and CDR2 as FQNNGV. The CDR3 loop is CASSLLPYGYTF. The CDR3 nucleotides read TGTGCCAGCAGCTTACTTCCCTATGGCTACACCTTC.

This clone turned up a few times. The chain uses TRBV2 and TRBJ2-3, with D perhaps matching TRBD1 or TRBD2 (5 bases each). CDR1 SNHLY and CDR2 FYNNEI come from the germline V gene. Trimming shortened V by 5 bases and J by 4 bases, and 10 bases separated the two germline ends. The CDR3 spans 13 residues. The CDR3 coding sequence is TGTGCCAGCAGTAGGGACGTGGCAGATACGCAGTATTTT. Translating gives CASSRDVADTQYF.

This chain uses TRBV5-6 with TRBJ1-2, with 8 bases fitting TRBD1. CDR3 length: 13 residues. Germline CDR1 SGHDT, CDR2 YYEEEE. Losses at the gene ends were 5 bases for V and 7 bases for J; bases not matched to a gene: 7. CDR3 region: CASSYQGASGYTF. CDR3 nucleotide sequence: TGTGCCAGCAGTTACCAGGGGGCGAGTGGCTACACCTTC.

This rearrangement joins TRBV25-1 to TRBJ1-1; D is ambiguous. Trimming stripped 4 bases from V and 0 bases from J, with 12 bases between. The CDR3 spans 15 residues. The germline CDR1 and CDR2 sequences are MGHDK and SYGVNS. The CDR3 coding sequence is TGTGCCAGCAGTGGCTCCTCGGGAGTGAACACTGAAGCTTTCTTT. It specifies CASSGSSGVNTEAFF. Full variable domain (outside the CDR3, taken from reference TRBV25-1 and TRBJ1-1): EADIYQTPRYLVIGTGKKITLECSQTMGHDKMYWYQQDPGMELHLIHYSYGVNSTEKGDLSSESTVSRIRTEHFPLTLESARPSHTSQYLCASSGSSGVNTEAFFGQGTRLTVV.

The V call is TRBV28, the J call TRBJ2-5; no definite D call. Trimming pared 7 bases from V and 6 bases from J, leaving 15 bases between. The germline CDR1 and CDR2 sequences are MDHEN and SYDVKM. The CDR3 runs to 13 residues. The CDR3 region has the DNA TGTGCCAGCACTCAACCTATACGACAGACCCAGTACTTC. Translating it yields CASTQPIRQTQYF.

J is TRBJ2-1 and V is TRBV14; D may be TRBD2 (5 bases). This CDR3 has 17 residues. Trimming shortened V by 0 bases and J by 6 bases, and 18 bases separated the two germline ends. Germline V lookup: CDR1 SGHDN, CDR2 FVKESK. CDR3 DNA sequence: TGTGCCAGCAGCCAAGATTATCTAGCCCCAGGTTCCAATGAGCAGTTCTTC. Amino acid sequence: CASSQDYLAPGSNEQFF.

The gene calls are TRBV6-5 and TRBJ2-5, with D unclear. The germline CDR1 and CDR2 sequences are MNHEY and SVGAGI. There are 14 residues in the CDR3. The V gene lost 0 bases and the J gene lost 2 bases, with 7 bases spanning the gap. The CDR3: CASSYSRVQETQYF. CDR3 DNA: TGTGCCAGCAGTTACTCGAGAGTACAAGAGACCCAGTACTTC.

This clone has only a few counts. The chain carries TRBV6-5 and TRBJ2-7, with D tentatively TRBD2 (6 bases). CDR1 is MNHEY and CDR2 is SVGAGI in the germline V gene. The CDR3 has 15 residues. Trimming left V 0 bases short and J 1 base short, with 10 bases between. CDR3 in DNA: TGTGCCAGCAGTTACTCAACGGGACTGTCCTACGAGCAGTACTTC. Its translation is CASSYSTGLSYEQYF.

The chain recombines TRBV28 with TRBJ2-1; D gene unclear. This CDR3 has 12 residues. Germline assignment: CDR1 MDHEN and CDR2 SYDVKM. V dropped 5 bases and J dropped 3 bases, with 5 bases sitting between them. CDR3 in DNA: TGTGCCAGCAGTCCCAACTACAATGAGCAGTTCTTC. As protein: CASSPNYNEQFF.

The chain combines TRBV4-1 with TRBJ2-7, with 14 nucleotides matching TRBD2. Germline CDR1 and CDR2: MGHRA and YSYEKL. There are 16 residues in the CDR3. V was clipped by 1 base and J by 6 bases; unmatched bases: 5. CDR3 nucleotides: TGCGCCAGCAGCCAAGGGACTAGCGGGAGGTATAGCGAGCAGTACTTC. The encoded protein is CASSQGTSGRYSEQYF.

The rearrangement uses TRBV28 and TRBJ1-1; TRBD1 might be the D (5 bases). Trimming removed 5 bases from V and 4 bases from J, with 14 bases in between. Looked up from germline, CDR1 is MDHEN and CDR2 is SYDVKM. The CDR3 runs to 14 residues. The CDR3 loop is CASSVRGTGTEAFF. For the CDR3, the DNA is TGTGCCAGCAGTGTTCGGGGCACAGGCACTGAAGCTTTCTTT.

The chain recombines TRBV28 with TRBJ2-7; TRBD2 matches at 13 bases. Trimming removed 6 bases from V and 6 bases from J; junction bases left unmatched: 14. Per the germline V gene, CDR1 is MDHEN and CDR2 is SYDVKM. The CDR3 is 17 residues long. The CDR3 protein is CASSPWTSGGWVGEQYF. The CDR3 bases are TGTGCCAGCAGCCCTTGGACTAGCGGGGGATGGGTGGGCGAGCAGTACTTC.

The chain has TRBV6-1 and TRBJ1-1, with 8 bases fitting TRBD1. V lost 6 bases to trimming and J lost 4 bases; unmatched junction nucleotides: 10. This CDR3 contains 15 residues. Germline assignment: CDR1 MNHNS and CDR2 SASEGT. The CDR3 DNA follows: TGTGCCAGCAGCCTACCGCAGGGGGCGCGCACTGAAGCTTTCTTT. This encodes CASSLPQGARTEAFF.

The chain uses TRBV14 and TRBJ1-1; D is unresolved. The V gene lost 4 bases and the J gene lost 1 base, with 7 bases spanning the gap. CDR1 and CDR2 from the germline V gene are SGHDN and FVKESK. The CDR3 consists of 13 residues. CDR3 coding DNA: TGTGCCAGCAGCCGCTCAAGGAACACTGAAGCTTTCTTT. Translated: CASSRSRNTEAFF.

The gene calls are TRBV11-2 and TRBJ2-3; perhaps TRBD2 as D (5 bases). Germline V lookup: CDR1 SGHAT, CDR2 FQNNGV. Trimming took 0 bases from V and 4 from J, leaving 14 bases between them. CDR3 size: 16 residues. The CDR3 DNA is TGTGCCAGCAGCTTAGATGTGCGACAAGCGGCAGATACGCAGTATTTT. Translated: CASSLDVRQAADTQYF.

The chain carries TRBV30 and TRBJ2-1, with 11 bases lining up with TRBD2. From germline, CDR1 is GTSNPN and CDR2 SVGIG (reference sequence). The CDR3 runs to 16 residues. After removal of 3 bases from V and 7 bases from J, the junction contained 11 bases not matched to a gene. CDR3 in DNA: TGTGCCTGGAGCCTCGGGACTAGCGGTTTAGGGAATGAGCAGTTCTTC. Residues: CAWSLGTSGLGNEQFF.

This chain joins TRBV5-1 and TRBJ2-3; 11 nucleotides agree with TRBD2. The germline V gene encodes CDR1 SGHRS and CDR2 YFSETQ. CDR3 size: 17 residues. Trimming removed 4 bases from V and 4 bases from J; junction bases left unmatched: 11. In DNA, the CDR3 is TGCGCCAGCAGCCTACTGTTAGCGGGAGGGCCATCAGATACGCAGTATTTT. Translated: CASSLLLAGGPSDTQYF.

The genes are TRBV19 and TRBJ1-1; D is uncertain. The V gene lost 11 bases and the J gene lost 1 base, with 8 bases spanning the gap. CDR3 length equals 11 residues. Germline V CDR1 and CDR2: LNHDA, SQIVND (reference sequence). The CDR3 protein is CACRQNTEAFF. The CDR3 nucleotides are TGTGCCTGCCGACAGAACACTGAAGCTTTCTTT.

J is TRBJ2-5 and V is TRBV28; the D is unclear. This CDR3 contains 12 residues. Trimming cost V 3 bases and J 5 bases, with 7 bases left between them. Germline V gene sequence: CDR1 MDHEN, CDR2 SYDVKM. The CDR3 sequence is CASSFLDETQYF. CDR3 nucleotides: TGTGCCAGCAGTTTTTTAGACGAGACCCAGTACTTC.

This chain joins TRBV5-1 and TRBJ2-1; 8 bases are shared with TRBD1. The ends lost 0 bases at V and 4 bases at J; junction bases unmatched: 3. This CDR3 has 15 residues. CDR1 is SGHRS and CDR2 is YFSETQ in the germline V gene. Here the CDR3 reads CASSLGQGPYNEQFF. In DNA, the CDR3 is TGCGCCAGCAGCTTGGGACAGGGGCCTTACAATGAGCAGTTCTTC.

This chain joins TRBV27 and TRBJ2-6; no clear D gene. The germline CDR1 and CDR2 sequences are MNHEY and SMNVEV (reference sequence). Trimming left V 7 bases short and J 4 bases short, with 8 bases between. The CDR3 has 13 residues. The DNA of the CDR3 is TGTGCCAGCACCCCTTCAGGGGCCAACGTCCTGACTTTC. It yields the protein CASTPSGANVLTF.

V and J are TRBV2 and TRBJ2-5, with 8 bases aligning to TRBD2. The CDR3 length is 17 residues. CDR1 and CDR2 (germline): SNHLY, FYNNEI. V lost 6 bases and J lost 1; bases outside the gene matches: 13. CDR3 protein: CASSQGVAGSAQETQYF. CDR3 nucleotides: TGTGCCAGCAGCCAAGGGGTAGCGGGATCGGCCCAAGAGACCCAGTACTTC.

V usage is TRBV2 and J usage is TRBJ1-2; maybe TRBD1 (6 bases). CDR3 length equals 13 residues. Germline V gene sequence: CDR1 SNHLY, CDR2 FYNNEI. V was shortened by 4 bases and J by 8 bases, with 14 bases between the two germline ends. The CDR3 loop is CASSGGGAKGYTF. The CDR3 bases are TGTGCCAGCAGTGGTGGGGGGGCAAAGGGCTACACCTTC.

The V gene is TRBV5-1, the J gene TRBJ2-3; tentatively, D is TRBD2 (7 bases). Germline V CDR1 and CDR2: SGHRS, YFSETQ. The CDR3 is 16 residues long. Deletions cut 4 bases from V and 2 bases from J, with 17 bases between. This CDR3 is CASSPRGGGITDTQYF. CDR3 nucleotides: TGCGCCAGCAGCCCCCGAGGGGGGGGTATCACAGATACGCAGTATTTT.

This clone turned up a few times. Given a far larger clone just one base away, this is likely a sequencing read error. The chain combines TRBV11-2 with TRBJ1-4; 9 nucleotides match TRBD1. Germline loops: CDR1 SGHAT, CDR2 FQNNGV. V was clipped by 5 bases and J by 8 bases; unmatched bases: 6. CDR3 size: 14 residues. CDR3 residues: CASSRGQGNEKLFF. The CDR3 DNA follows: TGTGCCAGCAGCCGAGGACAGGGGAACGAAAAACTGTTTTTT. The whole variable domain, filled in from reference TRBV11-2 and TRBJ1-4, reads EAGVAQSPRYKIIEKRQSVAFWCNPISGHATLYWYQQILGQGPKLLIQFQNNGVVDDSQLPKDRFSAERLKGVDSTLKIQPAKLEDSAVYLCASSRGQGNEKLFFGSGTQLSVL.

This clone was seen many times. The same CDR3 arises from other DNA sequences in this sample as well. The chain links TRBV7-7 to TRBJ2-5, with 10 bases aligning to TRBD1. V was clipped by 1 base and J by 1 base; unmatched bases: 0. CDR1 and CDR2 (germline): SSHAT, FNYEAQ (reference sequence). The CDR3 is 15 residues long. The CDR3 DNA sequence: TGTGCCAGCAGCTTAGGGACAGGGGGCCAAGAGACCCAGTACTTC. Translating gives CASSLGTGGQETQYF.

This clone has just one count. The chain carries TRBV30 and TRBJ2-2, with D perhaps matching TRBD1 or TRBD2 (5 bases each). Germline CDR1 and CDR2: GTSNPN and SVGIG (reference sequence). V was trimmed by 2 bases and J by 7 bases, leaving 26 bases between them. The CDR3 extends over 18 amino acids. CDR3 nucleotides: TGTGCCTGGAGTACCAACACTCCCGGGACGAAAGTTTTCGGGGAGCTGTTTTTT. As protein: CAWSTNTPGTKVFGELFF.